A selection of T cell receptor beta chains follows, all from one sample in a study of cytomegalovirus exposure and HLA in healthy donors. Sequenced by immunoSEQ multiplex PCR; TCRdb stores in-frame clones only, minus some. The sample lists fewer than 350,000 clones, roughly 90% occurring once. The specimen was PBMCs. Receptor source: a young woman in good health and CMV-seronegative. CDR3s include the opening cysteine and the closing phenylalanine or tryptophan. Each record gives: J gene, D gene, clone size, V gene, CDR3 protein, CDR3 DNA. D genes are given only for firm matches. Size is stated for part of the rows, as once, few or many counts, or as a class when the clone is expanded.

j_gene: TRBJ2-7
d_gene: NA
abundance: NA
v_gene: TRBV29-1
CDR3aa: CSAGTATYEQYF
CDR3nt: TGCAGCGCCGGGACTGCCACCTACGAGCAGTACTTC

j_gene: TRBJ2-6
d_gene: NA
abundance: NA
v_gene: TRBV7-2
CDR3aa: CASSLLVAGANVLTF
CDR3nt: TGTGCCAGCAGCTTACTAGTAGCTGGGGCCAACGTCCTGACTTTC

j_gene: TRBJ2-5
d_gene: TRBD1
abundance: once
v_gene: TRBV5-1
CDR3aa: CASSFGGQGLFSETQYF
CDR3nt: TGCGCCAGCAGCTTTGGGGGACAGGGGTTGTTTTCGGAGACCCAGTACTTC

j_gene: TRBJ1-2
d_gene: NA
abundance: few
v_gene: TRBV6-1
CDR3aa: CASSEVGLYTF
CDR3nt: TGTGCCAGCAGTGAAGTCGGTTTATACACCTTC

j_gene: TRBJ1-2
d_gene: TRBD1
abundance: NA
v_gene: TRBV5-5
CDR3aa: CASSWGQANYGYTF
CDR3nt: TGTGCCAGCAGCTGGGGACAGGCTAACTATGGCTACACCTTC

j_gene: TRBJ1-2
d_gene: NA
abundance: NA
v_gene: TRBV10-3
CDR3aa: CANWDTNYGYTF
CDR3nt: TGTGCCAACTGGGACACCAACTATGGCTACACCTTC

j_gene: TRBJ1-5
d_gene: NA
abundance: once
v_gene: TRBV28
CDR3aa: CASSDLTYGNQPQHF
CDR3nt: TGTGCCAGCAGCGACCTGACATACGGCAATCAGCCCCAGCATTTT

j_gene: TRBJ1-5
d_gene: NA
abundance: NA
v_gene: TRBV6-1
CDR3aa: CASSEAQGSWGPQHF
CDR3nt: TGTGCCAGCAGTGAAGCGCAGGGATCGTGGGGGCCCCAGCATTTT

j_gene: TRBJ1-3
d_gene: TRBD1
abundance: NA
v_gene: TRBV5-1
CDR3aa: CASSLDTGARGNTIYF
CDR3nt: TGCGCCAGCAGCTTGGACACAGGGGCTCGTGGAAACACCATATATTTT

j_gene: TRBJ2-7
d_gene: TRBD1
abundance: NA
v_gene: TRBV10-3
CDR3aa: CAISERGQGYEQYF
CDR3nt: TGTGCCATCAGTGAAAGGGGGCAGGGCTACGAGCAGTACTTC

j_gene: TRBJ1-5
d_gene: NA
abundance: NA
v_gene: TRBV15
CDR3aa: CATSRATVGAGHGNQPQHF
CDR3nt: TGTGCCACCAGCAGAGCCACAGTTGGGGCCGGGCATGGCAATCAGCCCCAGCATTTT

j_gene: TRBJ1-1
d_gene: TRBD1
abundance: NA
v_gene: TRBV6-4
CDR3aa: CASSDGTVKPLNTEAFF
CDR3nt: TGTGCCAGCAGTGACGGGACAGTTAAACCATTGAACACTGAAGCTTTCTTT

j_gene: TRBJ2-1
d_gene: NA
abundance: NA
v_gene: TRBV7-3
CDR3aa: CASSPRLEPNEQFF
CDR3nt: TGTGCCAGCAGCCCCCGACTGGAACCGAATGAGCAGTTCTTC

j_gene: TRBJ2-1
d_gene: NA
abundance: NA
v_gene: TRBV15
CDR3aa: CATRTDNEQFF
CDR3nt: TGTGCCACCCGAACTGACAATGAGCAGTTCTTC

j_gene: TRBJ2-4
d_gene: TRBD2
abundance: once
v_gene: TRBV4-3
CDR3aa: CASSPGTSGRKGNIQYF
CDR3nt: TGCGCCAGCAGCCCGGGGACTAGCGGGAGGAAGGGAAACATTCAGTACTTC

j_gene: TRBJ2-3
d_gene: TRBD2
abundance: NA
v_gene: TRBV28
CDR3aa: CASSQPSGFTDTQYF
CDR3nt: TGTGCCAGCAGTCAACCTAGCGGATTCACAGATACGCAGTATTTT

j_gene: TRBJ1-2
d_gene: NA
abundance: NA
v_gene: TRBV21-1
CDR3aa: CASSKCLQETNYGYTF
CDR3nt: TGTGCCAGCAGCAAGTGCCTACAGGAGACTAACTATGGCTACACCTTC

j_gene: TRBJ2-7
d_gene: TRBD2
abundance: NA
v_gene: TRBV7-2
CDR3aa: CASSFSGGFPGNEQYF
CDR3nt: TGTGCCAGCAGCTTCTCGGGAGGATTCCCGGGAAACGAGCAGTACTTC